This T cell receptor beta chain is drawn from a study of cytomegalovirus exposure and HLA in healthy donors. Study-wide findings and caveats: A prior analysis recorded that most TCR beta V segments were productive about 90% or about 30% of the time. Relative to equally common others, HLA-associated TCR beta chains showed greater clonal expansion in a later analysis. In a later analysis, several top co-occurrence clusters appeared linked to parvovirus B19, influenza, CMV and Epstein-Barr virus.

With 60 Vbeta and 13 Jbeta primers, the PCR was carried out. Repertoires were generated with immunoSEQ multiplex PCR, while TCRdb's copy carries only in-frame clones and drops some. Here the sample spans 200,000 or so clones, 80% to 85% being singletons. To note about this clone: Antigen unknown.

V lost 2 bases to trimming and J lost 2 bases, with 22 bases between them. Germline V gene sequence: CDR1 SEHNR, CDR2 FQNEAQ (reference sequence). There are 19 residues in the CDR3. Donors were nominally healthy when sampled, though unrecorded immune exposures were likely. Sequencing was carried out using PBMCs. The source is a boy aged 5-17 years in good health and CMV-seronegative. The chain couples TRBV7-9 to TRBJ1-5, with D possibly matching TRBD1 (6 bases). CDR3 region: CASSLSHLGGVNGNQPQHF. The CDR3 nucleotides are TGTGCCAGCAGCTTAAGTCATTTAGGGGGGGTGAACGGCAATCAGCCCCAGCATTTT. The full variable domain, with the rest looked up from reference TRBV7-9 and TRBJ1-5, is DTGVSQNPRHKITKRGQNVTFRCDPISEHNRLYWYRQTLGQGPEFLTYFQNEAQLEKSRLLSDRFSAERPKGSFSTLEIQRTEQGDSAMYLCASSLSHLGGVNGNQPQHFGDGTRLSIL.